This section outlines one T cell receptor (beta chain) sequence together with its context. What it binds is unknown. V was clipped by 0 bases and J by 5 bases, with 6 bases between them. The CDR3 sequence is 13 residues long. Germline-derived CDR1 and CDR2 are SGHTA and FQGTGA. The data were obtained in a study of T cells in localized non-small cell lung cancer. Study-wide points: Adjacent lung exhibited a median of around 60 among the 100 most abundant tumor clones. A single tumor region was sequenced, leaving heterogeneity possible.

This table comes from immunoSEQ multiplex PCR, and its TCRdb copy is limited to in-frame clones, with some not included. This table holds roughly 71,000 clones, roughly 90% found once. The sequencing used peripheral blood, collected before any cancer treatment. The rearrangement links TRBV7-3 to TRBJ2-3; D gene uncertain. The clonotype originates from a male donor at least 60 years old with stage III squamous cell lung carcinoma. Written as DNA, the CDR3 is TGTGCCAGCAGCTTAACAAGGGAAGATACGCAGTATTTT. It codes for CASSLTREDTQYF.